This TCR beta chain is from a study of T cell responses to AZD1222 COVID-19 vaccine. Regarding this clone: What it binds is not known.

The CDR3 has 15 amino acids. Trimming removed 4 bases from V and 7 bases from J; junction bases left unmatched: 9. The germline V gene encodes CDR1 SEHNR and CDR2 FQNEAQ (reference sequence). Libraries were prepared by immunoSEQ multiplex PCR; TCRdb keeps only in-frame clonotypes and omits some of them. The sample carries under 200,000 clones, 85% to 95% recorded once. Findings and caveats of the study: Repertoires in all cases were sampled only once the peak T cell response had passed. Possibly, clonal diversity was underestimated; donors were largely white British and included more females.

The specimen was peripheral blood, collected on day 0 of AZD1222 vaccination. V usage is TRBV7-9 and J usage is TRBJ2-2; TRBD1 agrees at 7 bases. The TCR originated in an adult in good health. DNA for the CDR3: TGTGCCAGCAGCTCCACAGGGGCTGGTATCGGGGAGCTGTTTTTT. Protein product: CASSSTGAGIGELFF.